The 32 T cell receptor beta chains given below trace back to one sample, sequenced in a study of shared clonotypes between healthy human individuals. Some clones are missing from TCRdb's copy, which holds only in-frame ones; the method was immunoSEQ multiplex PCR. The sample lists roughly 2.5 million clones, about 92% occurring once. The sequenced sample was naive CD4+ T cells sorted from blood. This sample's subset: CD45RA+ positively selected. The source of these receptors is a young man in good health.

CDR3: CASSTAWDRERYGYTF. The CDR3 bases are TGTGCCAGTAGTACAGCCTGGGACAGGGAGCGGTATGGCTACACCTTC. V usage is TRBV19 and J usage is TRBJ1-2, with 9 bases that match TRBD1. This CDR3 comprises 16 residues. The germline V gene has CDR1 LNHDA and CDR2 SQIVND (reference sequence). Unmatched junction bases numbered 11, after V lost 4 bases and J lost 5 bases.

This chain joins TRBV5-1 and TRBJ2-5; weak D call: TRBD1 (6 bases). CDR1 SGHRS and CDR2 YFSETQ come from the germline V gene. V was shortened by 1 base and J by 2 bases, with 18 bases between the two germline ends. The CDR3 contains 17 residues. This CDR3 reads CASSLLGASTLQETQYF. The CDR3 nucleotides read TGCGCCAGCAGCTTGTTGGGGGCAAGTACCCTTCAAGAGACCCAGTACTTC.

This clone was seen a few times. The chain couples TRBV6-1 to TRBJ1-2; 7 nucleotides agree with TRBD1. CDR1 is MNHNS, CDR2 SASEGT, per germline. J was trimmed by 4 bases and V by 6 bases; bases with no gene match: 5. This CDR3 spans 13 amino acids. CDR3 sequence: CASRTGKGYGYTF. The CDR3 bases are TGTGCCAGCAGGACAGGGAAGGGCTATGGCTACACCTTC.

The CDR3 loop is CASSQDLGTNEKLFF. CDR3 nucleotides: TGCGCCAGCAGCCAAGATCTCGGGACTAATGAAAAACTGTTTTTT. This chain connects TRBV4-3 to TRBJ1-4; D remains ambiguous. This CDR3 region has 15 residues. Trimming removed 0 bases at V and 2 bases at J, with 7 bases between. Germline CDR1 LGHNA, CDR2 YSLEER.

V gene TRBV7-2 combines with J gene TRBJ2-7, with D perhaps TRBD2 (5 bases). Trimming shortened V by 5 bases and J by 6 bases, and 14 bases separated the two germline ends. Germline lookup yields CDR1 SGHTA and CDR2 FQGNSA. This CDR3 comprises 13 residues. This chain's CDR3 is CASSPRVAGEQYF. CDR3 DNA sequence: TGTGCCAGCAGCCCCCGCGTGGCGGGCGAGCAGTACTTC.

This sequence joins TRBV5-1 and TRBJ1-1; D is unresolved. The CDR3 totals 13 residues. V dropped 6 bases and J dropped 1 base, with 10 bases sitting between them. Germline loops: CDR1 SGHRS, CDR2 YFSETQ. CDR3 amino acids: CASKEPANTEAFF. For the CDR3, the DNA is TGCGCCAGCAAAGAGCCGGCGAACACTGAAGCTTTCTTT.

V gene TRBV30 combines with J gene TRBJ2-7; D may be TRBD1 (5 bases). CDR3 length: 11 residues. V was pared by 7 bases and J by 3 bases, with 10 bases between. Germline V gene lookup returns CDR1 GTSNPN and CDR2 SVGIG (reference sequence). CDR3 residues: CAYKTDYEQYF. The CDR3 DNA reads TGTGCCTACAAGACAGACTACGAGCAGTACTTC.

V gene TRBV30 combines with J gene TRBJ2-3; possible D gene TRBD1, 6 bases. V lost 3 bases and J 0 bases, leaving 10 bases between the germline ends. The V gene's germline CDR1 is GTSNPN and CDR2 SVGIG (reference sequence). This CDR3 spans 14 amino acids. The CDR3, as DNA: TGTGCCTGGAGAGAAGGACAGAGCACAGATACGCAGTATTTT. Amino acids: CAWREGQSTDTQYF.

This clone was seen once. The V and J genes are TRBV6-1 and TRBJ1-5; D gene unclear. Deletions cut 6 bases from V and 7 bases from J, with 16 bases between. Germline V gene lookup returns CDR1 MNHNS and CDR2 SASEGT. CDR3 size: 14 residues. The CDR3 nucleotides read TGTGCCAGCAGACTCCAGGAGGGAGCCCAGCCCCAGCATTTT. This gives the protein CASRLQEGAQPQHF.

V and J are TRBV28 and TRBJ2-7; 7 bases agree with TRBD1. CDR3 length: 15 residues. V trimming: 7 bases; J trimming: 0 bases; junction bases outside the gene matches: 9. Germline V CDR1 and CDR2: MDHEN, SYDVKM. As DNA, the CDR3 is TGTGCCAGCAATTCCGGACAGGCGAGCTCCTACGAGCAGTACTTC. The encoded protein is CASNSGQASSYEQYF.

The chain links TRBV5-1 to TRBJ1-1; 7 bases match TRBD1. The CDR3 runs to 15 residues. Germline CDR1 SGHRS, CDR2 YFSETQ. V dropped 4 bases and J dropped 1; count of bases not matched to a gene: 7. The CDR3 DNA is TGCGCCAGCAGCCGAGGCCGGACAGGGAACACTGAAGCTTTCTTT. Translation gives CASSRGRTGNTEAFF. Filled out from reference TRBV5-1 and TRBJ1-1, the complete variable domain reads KAGVTQTPRYLIKTRGQQVTLSCSPISGHRSVSWYQQTPGQGLQFLFEYFSETQRNKGNFPGRFSGRQFSNSRSEMNVSTLELGDSALYLCASSRGRTGNTEAFFGQGTRLTVV.

This clone was seen only a few times. V gene TRBV29-1 combines with J gene TRBJ1-1; D is possibly TRBD1 (6 bases). The CDR3 covers 13 residues. CDR1 is SQVTM and CDR2 is ANQGSEA in the germline V gene. V gave up 4 bases and J gave up 4 bases, with 13 bases separating them. The DNA for the CDR3 is TGCAGCGTTGGTGGACAGACAATCACTGAAGCTTTCTTT. Encoded protein: CSVGGQTITEAFF. The full variable domain, rest sourced from reference TRBV29-1 and TRBJ1-1, is SAVISQKPSRDICQRGTSLTIQCQVDSQVTMMFWYRQQPGQSLTLIATANQGSEATYESGFVIDKFPISRPNLTFSTLTVSNMSPEDSSIYLCSVGGQTITEAFFGQGTRLTVV.

The chain is built from TRBV7-9 and TRBJ1-1, with D tentatively TRBD1 (5 bases). The germline gives CDR1 SEHNR, CDR2 FQNEAQ (reference sequence). Trimming removed 10 bases from V and 0 bases from J, with 15 bases in between. This CDR3 is built from 14 residues. The CDR3 here is CAIGGGKMNTEAFF. The CDR3 nucleotides read TGTGCCATCGGGGGGGGAAAGATGAACACTGAAGCTTTCTTT.

This rearrangement joins TRBV5-1 to TRBJ1-2, with D maybe TRBD1 (5 bases). This CDR3 contains 16 residues. Germline CDR1 is SGHRS and CDR2 is YFSETQ. V shed 3 bases and J shed 10 bases, with 25 bases lying between them. The DNA of the CDR3 is TGCGCCAGCAGCTCAGCGGAGAAAGTGAGGGGAGAGCACTACACCTTC. This gives the protein CASSSAEKVRGEHYTF. The whole variable domain, remainder taken from reference TRBV5-1 and TRBJ1-2, is KAGVTQTPRYLIKTRGQQVTLSCSPISGHRSVSWYQQTPGQGLQFLFEYFSETQRNKGNFPGRFSGRQFSNSRSEMNVSTLELGDSALYLCASSSAEKVRGEHYTFGSGTRLTVV.

The V gene is TRBV6-1, the J gene TRBJ2-7; the match to TRBD1 covers 8 bases. CDR3 length: 15 residues. J lost 0 bases, V lost 9 bases, and 10 bases had no gene match. Germline CDR1 MNHNS, CDR2 SASEGT. The CDR3: CASIPQGAYSYEQYF. DNA for the CDR3: TGTGCCAGTATACCGCAGGGGGCCTACTCCTACGAGCAGTACTTC.

The V and J genes are TRBV25-1 and TRBJ1-5; D gene uncertain. CDR1 is MGHDK and CDR2 is SYGVNS in the germline V gene. Trimming left V 0 bases short and J 5 bases short, with 8 bases between. The CDR3 runs to 14 residues. In DNA form, the CDR3 reads TGTGCCAGCAGTGAATATATGAGGGATCAGCCCCAGCATTTT. This translates into CASSEYMRDQPQHF.

The rearrangement uses TRBV6-5 and TRBJ2-7; 7 bases fit TRBD2. CDR1 and CDR2 (germline): MNHEY, SVGAGI. The CDR3 spans 15 residues. J lost 3 bases, V lost 5 bases, and 10 bases had no gene match. The CDR3 nucleotides are TGTGCCAGCAGTCCCCTCGGGGGGAGGGGCTACGAGCAGTACTTC. It specifies CASSPLGGRGYEQYF.

The J gene is TRBJ2-7, the V gene TRBV6-1; possibly TRBD2 for D (5 bases). The CDR3 loop spans 14 amino acids. The germline V gene encodes CDR1 MNHNS and CDR2 SASEGT. V lost 3 bases and J lost 0, with 9 bases in between. The CDR3 is CASSDLRASYEQYF. The CDR3 DNA reads as TGTGCCAGCAGTGATTTGAGGGCCTCCTACGAGCAGTACTTC.

This clone was seen once. The junction does not match germline at one end; this may be a read error. The chain employs TRBV7-7 and TRBJ2-7; D possibly corresponds to TRBD2 (5 bases). The germline gives CDR1 SSHAT, CDR2 FNYEAQ (reference sequence). The CDR3 covers 12 residues. CDR3 protein: CASSLGTYEQYF. CDR3 nucleotides: TGTGCTAGCAGCCTCGGGACCTACGAGCAGTACTTC.

V gene TRBV6-6 combines with J gene TRBJ1-4; no firm D call. Trimming stripped 2 bases from V and 0 bases from J, with 4 bases between. Germline CDR1 reads MNHNY; CDR2 reads SVGAGI (reference sequence). The CDR3 runs to 14 residues. CDR3 DNA: TGTGCCAGCAGTTACCAAACAACTAATGAAAAACTGTTTTTT. Protein sequence: CASSYQTTNEKLFF.

The CDR3 bases are TGTGCCACCAGCAGAGATACAGCGGGGGGTAATGAGCAGTTCTTC. This translates into CATSRDTAGGNEQFF. This chain connects TRBV15 to TRBJ2-1; 9 bases agree with TRBD2. Germline V gene sequence: CDR1 LNHNV, CDR2 YYDKDF (reference sequence). CDR3 size: 15 residues. The V and J ends lost 0 bases and 7 bases, in that order; junction bases with no gene match: 4.

The genes are TRBV9 and TRBJ2-2; 10 bases fit TRBD2. This CDR3 region has 17 residues. CDR1 SGDLS and CDR2 YYNGEE come from the germline V gene. The junction had 7 bases not matched to a gene; V was cut back by 4 bases and J by 1 base. CDR3 in amino acids: CASSPRRLAGNTGELFF. CDR3 bases: TGTGCCAGCAGCCCAAGACGACTAGCGGGGAACACCGGGGAGCTGTTTTTT.

The chain combines TRBV5-1 with TRBJ2-3, with 8 bases matching TRBD1. Trimming cost V 4 bases and J 2 bases; bases outside gene matches: 15. The CDR3 is 18 residues long. Germline V gene lookup returns CDR1 SGHRS and CDR2 YFSETQ. The CDR3 here is CASSPDRGSTEITDTQYF. The DNA of the CDR3 is TGCGCCAGCAGCCCTGACAGGGGTAGTACGGAGATCACAGATACGCAGTATTTT.

The chain has TRBV2 and TRBJ1-4; D might be TRBD1 (5 bases). CDR3 length equals 12 residues. Germline CDR1 SNHLY, CDR2 FYNNEI. The V end lost 6 bases, the J end lost 6 bases, and 8 bases lay between the germline ends. In DNA, the CDR3 is TGTGCCAGCAGGGGGCTTGATGAAAAACTGTTTTTT. It translates to CASRGLDEKLFF.

This clone was found once. CDR3 sequence (DNA): TGCGCCAGCAGCCAAGAGGGGACAGGGGAAGAGACCCAGTACTTC. Its translation is CASSQEGTGEETQYF. J is TRBJ2-5 and V is TRBV4-3; 10 bases match TRBD1. From germline, CDR1 is LGHNA and CDR2 YSLEER. The CDR3 has 15 amino acids. The V and J ends lost 0 bases and 3 bases, in that order; junction bases with no gene match: 1.

The chain joins TRBV6-1 to TRBJ2-1; TRBD1 matches at 7 bases. The CDR3 has 16 residues. Germline CDR1 MNHNS, CDR2 SASEGT. The junction had 10 bases not matched to a gene; V was cut back by 4 bases and J by 4 bases. The CDR3 nucleotides are TGTGCCAGCAGTGGCCACCGCCGACAGGGATACAATGAGCAGTTCTTC. Residues: CASSGHRRQGYNEQFF.

CDR3 nucleotides: TGTGCCAGCAGTATTAAGCGGGACTACGAGCAGTACTTC. Its translation: CASSIKRDYEQYF. The V and J genes are TRBV27 and TRBJ2-7; the match to TRBD2 covers 7 bases. V was clipped by 5 bases and J by 3 bases; unmatched bases: 4. This CDR3 has 13 amino acids. Germline loops: CDR1 MNHEY, CDR2 SMNVEV (reference sequence).

The chain employs TRBV7-9 and TRBJ2-3; 8 bases map to TRBD2. This CDR3 region has 17 residues. From germline, CDR1 is SEHNR and CDR2 FQNEAQ (reference sequence). J was trimmed by 2 bases and V by 2 bases; bases with no gene match: 9. CDR3 protein: CASSLIKRGISTDTQYF. CDR3 coding DNA: TGTGCCAGCAGCTTAATAAAGCGGGGGATATCCACAGATACGCAGTATTTT.

This clone came up once. One end of the junction fails to match germline, which may point to a read error. V and J are TRBV9 and TRBJ2-6; D is uncertain. The CDR3 length is 13 residues. The V gene's germline CDR1 is SGDLS and CDR2 YYNGEE. The CDR3 region is CASSPTSADVLTF. The DNA for the CDR3 is TGTGCCAGCAGCCCGACCTCGGCCGACGTCCTGACTTTC.

The V call is TRBV19, the J call TRBJ2-7, with D uncertain. V shed 6 bases and J shed 3 bases, with 12 bases lying between them. This CDR3 spans 13 amino acids. CDR1 and CDR2 from the germline V gene are LNHDA and SQIVND (reference sequence). CDR3 sequence reads: CASSPTDRYEQYF. CDR3 nucleotide sequence: TGTGCCAGTAGCCCGACGGATCGCTACGAGCAGTACTTC.

The CDR3, as DNA: TGTGCCAGCTCACCACAGCAGAATGAAGCTTTCTTT. It specifies CASSPQQNEAFF. The rearrangement uses TRBV18 and TRBJ1-1; D gene uncertain. Germline V CDR1 and CDR2: KGHSH, LQKENI. The CDR3 totals 12 residues. Trimming cost V 1 base and J 7 bases, with 7 bases left between them.

This chain connects TRBV18 to TRBJ2-7, with 10 bases aligning to TRBD1. Germline CDR1 KGHSH, CDR2 LQKENI. With 1 base clipped from V and 0 bases from J, the junction kept 3 bases outside the gene matches. The CDR3 runs 16 residues. CDR3 bases: TGTGCCAGCTCACCACTTGGGACAGGGGCCTCCTACGAGCAGTACTTC. The encoded protein is CASSPLGTGASYEQYF.